This T cell receptor (beta chain) is drawn from a study of shared clonotypes between healthy human individuals. In the original processing: Because ImmunoSEQ provided only junction sequences with no quality scores, the filtering differed. Only in-frame clones appear in the TCRdb table, and some are missing; sequencing was by immunoSEQ multiplex PCR. The DNA gave D and trimming, while V, J and clone size come from that table. The data contain some 1.1 million clones, 60% to 85% of them singletons. Healthy HIV-negative adults without recent acute infections or vaccinations served as donors. The V end lost 4 bases, the J end lost 4 bases, and 14 bases lay between the germline ends. The CDR3 covers 15 residues. The germline V gene has CDR1 SGHAT and CDR2 FQDESV (reference sequence).

This sequence originates from a young man in good health. Some clones in this sample may be carry-over from other donors' samples. Source material: memory CD4+ T cells from PBMCs. Regarding subset: CD45RA-negative fraction. The J gene is TRBJ2-1, the V gene TRBV11-1; possibly TRBD2 for D (7 bases). The CDR3 protein is CASSWGGGRYNEQFF. In DNA form, the CDR3 reads TGTGCCAGCAGCTGGGGAGGGGGGCGATACAATGAGCAGTTCTTC.